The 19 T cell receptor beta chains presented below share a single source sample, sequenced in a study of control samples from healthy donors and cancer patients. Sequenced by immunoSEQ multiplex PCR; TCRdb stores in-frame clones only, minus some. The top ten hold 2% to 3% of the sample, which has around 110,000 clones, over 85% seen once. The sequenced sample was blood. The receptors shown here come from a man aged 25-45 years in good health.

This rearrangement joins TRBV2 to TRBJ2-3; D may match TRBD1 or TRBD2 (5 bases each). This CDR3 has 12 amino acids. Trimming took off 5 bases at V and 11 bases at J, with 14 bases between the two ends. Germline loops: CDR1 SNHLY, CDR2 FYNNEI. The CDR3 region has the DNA TGTGCCAGCAGTTGGGGGTTGGATGTGCAGTATTTT. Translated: CASSWGLDVQYF.

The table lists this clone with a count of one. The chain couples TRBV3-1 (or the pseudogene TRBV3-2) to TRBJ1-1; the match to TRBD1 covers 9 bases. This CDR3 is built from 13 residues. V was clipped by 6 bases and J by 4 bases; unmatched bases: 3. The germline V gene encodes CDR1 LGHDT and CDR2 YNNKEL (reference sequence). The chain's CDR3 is CASRGQGGTEAFF. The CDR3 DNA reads TGTGCCAGCAGGGGACAGGGAGGCACTGAAGCTTTCTTT.

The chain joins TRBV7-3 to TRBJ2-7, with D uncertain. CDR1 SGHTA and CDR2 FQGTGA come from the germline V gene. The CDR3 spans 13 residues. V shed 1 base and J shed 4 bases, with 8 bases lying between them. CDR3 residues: CASSLKADYEQYF. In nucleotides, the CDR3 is TGTGCCAGCAGCTTAAAGGCAGATTACGAGCAGTACTTC.

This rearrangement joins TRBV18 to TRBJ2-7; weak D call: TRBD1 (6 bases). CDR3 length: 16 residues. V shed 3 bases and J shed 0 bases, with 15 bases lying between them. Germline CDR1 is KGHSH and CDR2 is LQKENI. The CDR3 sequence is CASSPSQGPISYEQYV. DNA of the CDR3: TGTGCCAGCTCACCGTCCCAGGGGCCCATCTCCTACGAGCAGTACGTC.

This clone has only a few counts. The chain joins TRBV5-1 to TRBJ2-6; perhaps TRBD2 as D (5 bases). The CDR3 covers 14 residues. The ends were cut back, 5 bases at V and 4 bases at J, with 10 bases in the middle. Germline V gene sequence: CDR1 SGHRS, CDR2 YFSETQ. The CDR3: CASSSTIGANVLTF. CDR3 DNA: TGCGCCAGCAGTTCGACTATAGGGGCCAACGTCCTGACTTTC.

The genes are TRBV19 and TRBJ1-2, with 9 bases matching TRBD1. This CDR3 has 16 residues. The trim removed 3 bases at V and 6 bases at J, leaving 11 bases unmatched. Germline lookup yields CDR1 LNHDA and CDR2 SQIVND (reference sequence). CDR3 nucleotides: TGTGCCAGTAGTATCCGAATCCGGGACAGGGTACATGGCTACACCTTC. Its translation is CASSIRIRDRVHGYTF.

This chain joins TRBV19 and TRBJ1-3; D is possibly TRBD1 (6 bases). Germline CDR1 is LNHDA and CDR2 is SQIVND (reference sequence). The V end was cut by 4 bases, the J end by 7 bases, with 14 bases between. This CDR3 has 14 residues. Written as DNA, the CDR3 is TGTGCCAGTAGTAGAGGGACATCGCGGAACACCATATATTTT. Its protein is CASSRGTSRNTIYF.

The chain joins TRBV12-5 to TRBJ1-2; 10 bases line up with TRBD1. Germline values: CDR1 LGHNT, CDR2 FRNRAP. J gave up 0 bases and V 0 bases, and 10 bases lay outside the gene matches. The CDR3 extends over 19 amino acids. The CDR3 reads CASGLVQGTGAPTNYGYTF. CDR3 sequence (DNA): TGTGCTAGTGGTTTGGTACAGGGGACAGGGGCCCCTACTAACTATGGCTACACCTTC.

Here the CDR3 DNA reads TGTGCCAGCAGCGAACTTGATGGGGGGAACACTGAAGCTTTCTTT. Translation gives CASSELDGGNTEAFF. The chain links TRBV21-1 to TRBJ1-1. TRBV21-1 is a documented pseudogene. The CDR3 has 15 amino acids.

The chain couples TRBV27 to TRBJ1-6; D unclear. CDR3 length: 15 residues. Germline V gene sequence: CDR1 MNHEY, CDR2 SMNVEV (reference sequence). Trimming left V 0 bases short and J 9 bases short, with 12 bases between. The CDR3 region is CASSLSYGRASPLHF. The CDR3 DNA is TGTGCCAGCAGTTTATCGTACGGGAGGGCTTCACCCCTCCACTTT.

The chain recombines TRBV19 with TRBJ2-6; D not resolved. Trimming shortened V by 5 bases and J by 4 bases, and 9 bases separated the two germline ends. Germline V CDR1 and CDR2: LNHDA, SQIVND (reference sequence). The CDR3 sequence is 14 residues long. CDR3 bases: TGTGCCAGTAGTCCCAGTCTCGGGGCCAACGTCCTGACTTTC. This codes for CASSPSLGANVLTF.

The DNA of the CDR3 is TGTGCCACCAGTGCCTGGGGGGCCCATCAGCCCCAGCATTTT. Residues: CATSAWGAHQPQHF. V and J are TRBV24-1 and TRBJ1-5; perhaps TRBD1 as D (6 bases). CDR1 KGHDR and CDR2 SFDVKD come from the germline V gene. V was shortened by 5 bases and J by 5 bases, with 12 bases between the two germline ends. The CDR3 loop spans 14 amino acids.

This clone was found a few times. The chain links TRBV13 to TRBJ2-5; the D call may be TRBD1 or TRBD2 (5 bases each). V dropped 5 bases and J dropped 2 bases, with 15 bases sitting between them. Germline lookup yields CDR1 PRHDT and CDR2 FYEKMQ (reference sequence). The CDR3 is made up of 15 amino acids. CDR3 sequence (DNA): TGTGCCAGCAGCACACGGGGCCACCAACAAGAGACCCAGTACTTC. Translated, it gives CASSTRGHQQETQYF.

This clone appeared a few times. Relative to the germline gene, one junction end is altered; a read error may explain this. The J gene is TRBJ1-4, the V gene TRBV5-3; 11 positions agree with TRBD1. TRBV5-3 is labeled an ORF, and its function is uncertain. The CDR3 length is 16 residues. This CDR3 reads CVRSSDRGRPNEKLFF. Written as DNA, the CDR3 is TGTGTCAGAAGCTCGGACAGGGGGCGACCCAATGAAAAACTGTTTTTT.

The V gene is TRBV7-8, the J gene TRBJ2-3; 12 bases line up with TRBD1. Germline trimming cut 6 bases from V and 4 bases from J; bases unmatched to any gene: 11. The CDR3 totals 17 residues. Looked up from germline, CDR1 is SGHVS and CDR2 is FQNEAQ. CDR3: CASRPLTGTGGADTQYF. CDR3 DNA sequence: TGTGCCAGCAGACCACTTACGGGGACAGGGGGCGCAGATACGCAGTATTTT.

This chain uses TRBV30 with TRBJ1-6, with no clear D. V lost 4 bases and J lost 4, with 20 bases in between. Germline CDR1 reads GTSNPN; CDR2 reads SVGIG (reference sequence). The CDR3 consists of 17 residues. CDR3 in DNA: TGTGCCTGGAAGGGTTTGACGCGCACGTCATATAATTCACCCCTCCACTTT. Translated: CAWKGLTRTSYNSPLHF.

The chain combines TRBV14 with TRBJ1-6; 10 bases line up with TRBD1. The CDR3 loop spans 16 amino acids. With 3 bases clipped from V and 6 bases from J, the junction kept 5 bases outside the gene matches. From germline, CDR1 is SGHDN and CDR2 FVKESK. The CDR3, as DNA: TGTGCCAGCAGCCACTGGACAGGGGGAGGTAATTCACCCCTCCACTTT. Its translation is CASSHWTGGGNSPLHF.

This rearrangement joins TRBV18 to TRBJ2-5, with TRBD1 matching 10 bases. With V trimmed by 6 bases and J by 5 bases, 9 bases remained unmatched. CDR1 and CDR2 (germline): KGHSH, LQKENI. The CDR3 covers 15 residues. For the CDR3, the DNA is TGTGCCAGCTCCCCCAGACAGGGGGCGGAGGAGACCCAGTACTTC. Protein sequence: CASSPRQGAEETQYF. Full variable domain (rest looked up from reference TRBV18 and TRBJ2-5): NAGVMQNPRHLVRRRGQEARLRCSPMKGHSHVYWYRQLPEEGLKFMVYLQKENIIDESGMPKERFSAEFPKEGPSILRIQQVVRGDSAAYFCASSPRQGAEETQYFGPGTRLLVL.

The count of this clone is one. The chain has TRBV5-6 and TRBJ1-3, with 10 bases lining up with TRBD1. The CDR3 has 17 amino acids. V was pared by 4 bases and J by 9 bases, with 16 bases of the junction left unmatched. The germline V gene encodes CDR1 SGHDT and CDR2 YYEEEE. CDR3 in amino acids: CASSPDLGQGVPGTIYF. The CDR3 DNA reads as TGTGCCAGCAGCCCCGACTTAGGACAGGGGGTTCCGGGCACCATATATTTT.